A selection of T cell receptor beta chains follows, all from one sample in a study of regulatory T cells in long-lasting Graves disease. TCRdb used MiXCR to reprocess the multiplex PCR reads, holding one entry per CDR3 protein. Among about 200,000 distinct CDR3 sequences listed, roughly 18% were seen once. This material consisted of peripheral blood mononuclear cells (PBMCs), taken at new diagnosis, from a patient treated with antithyroid drugs. The receptor source for this set is a female donor with Graves disease. The CDR3 runs from the conserved cysteine through the conserved F or W. A D gene is named only where the DNA matches it firmly. Clone size is stated in some rows and not others, as once, few, many or a class when expanded.

>many|TRBJ1-4|TRBV18|-
CASSPTIATNEKLFF
TGTGCCAGCTCACCCACCATTGCAACTAATGAAAAACTGTTTTTT
>many|TRBJ2-5|TRBV28|TRBD1
CASSRRQGSETQYF
TGTGCCAGCAGTCGACGACAGGGCTCAGAGACCCAGTACTTC
>few|TRBJ2-3|TRBV19|TRBD1
CASSVDRGGMTQYF
TGTGCCAGTAGTGTCGACAGGGGAGGCATGACGCAGTATTTT
>many|TRBJ1-2|TRBV28|TRBD1
CASRTPGQGYYGYTF
TGTGCCAGCAGGACCCCTGGACAGGGATACTATGGCTACACCTTC
>many|TRBJ2-7|TRBV2|TRBD1
CASSPRDRGPYEQYF
TGTGCCAGCAGTCCGAGGGACAGGGGGCCCTACGAGCAGTACTTC
>many|TRBJ1-4|TRBV6-2/TRBV6-3|TRBD1
CASSEVQGVEKLFF
TGTGCCAGCAGTGAAGTCCAGGGGGTCGAAAAACTGTTTTTT
>many|TRBJ1-3|TRBV11-1|-
CASSFALSGNTIYF
TGTGCCAGCAGCTTCGCCCTGTCGGGAAACACCATATATTTT
>many|TRBJ1-1|TRBV9|TRBD1
CASSFSDRVNTEAFF
TGTGCCAGCAGCTTCTCGGACAGGGTGAACACTGAAGCTTTCTTT
>-|TRBJ2-7|TRBV5-8|-
CATGTPGPYEQYF
TGTGCCACCGGGACTCCTGGGCCCTACGAGCAGTACTTC
>many|TRBJ1-2|TRBV29-1|TRBD1
CSVEETGATYGYTF
TGCAGCGTTGAAGAGACAGGGGCTACGTATGGCTACACCTTC
>many|TRBJ2-2|TRBV28|-
CASSRQVLAGELFF
TGTGCCAGCAGCCGACAGGTTTTGGCCGGGGAGCTGTTTTTT
>many|TRBJ2-5|TRBV2|TRBD2
CASSGTSGGKETQYF
TGTGCCAGCAGTGGTACTAGCGGGGGGAAAGAGACCCAGTACTTC
>few|TRBJ1-5|TRBV9|-
CASSSTRAGQPQHF
TGTGCCAGCAGCTCCACCAGGGCTGGTCAGCCCCAGCATTTT
>many|TRBJ2-1|TRBV7-3|-
CASSSYGNEQFF
TGTGCCAGCAGCTCGTATGGCAATGAGCAGTTCTTC
>many|TRBJ2-2|TRBV19|-
CASFRTIGLAGELFF
TGTGCCAGTTTCCGAACCATCGGGTTGGCCGGGGAGCTGTTTTTT
>many|TRBJ1-1|TRBV12-3/TRBV12-4|TRBD1
CASSLWTGQAFF
TGTGCCAGCAGTTTATGGACAGGGCAAGCTTTCTTT
>many|TRBJ2-7|TRBV6-1|-
CASRNGGNPPYEQYF
TGTGCCAGCAGGAACGGGGGAAACCCACCCTACGAGCAGTACTTC
>many|TRBJ2-7|TRBV6-5|TRBD2
CASSYSVSGTSYEQYF
TGTGCCAGCAGTTACTCCGTTAGCGGGACATCCTACGAGCAGTACTTC
>many|TRBJ2-5|TRBV12-3/TRBV12-4|TRBD1
CASSSRQGEGETQYF
TGTGCCAGCAGTTCAAGACAGGGGGAGGGGGAGACCCAGTACTTC
>-|TRBJ2-7|TRBV2|TRBD1
CASSDPRQGVYVQYF
TGTGCCAGCAGTGACCCGAGGCAGGGGGTATATGTGCAGTACTTC
>many|TRBJ2-2|TRBV12-3/TRBV12-4|-
CASSPGENTGELFF
TGTGCCAGCAGTCCCGGGGAAAACACCGGGGAGCTGTTTTTT
>many|TRBJ2-5|TRBV28|-
CASSPRGRYQETQYF
TGTGCCAGCAGTCCAAGGGGCCGCTACCAAGAGACCCAGTACTTC
>many|TRBJ1-1|TRBV18|TRBD1
CASSLSGGAGNTEAFF
TGTGCCAGCTCACTGTCAGGGGGCGCGGGTAACACTGAAGCTTTCTTT